Listed here are 10 T cell receptor beta chains from one sample, sequenced in a study of T-cell reconstitution after alpha-beta-depleted transplantation in children. Researchers prepared the TCRbeta library using unique molecular identifiers, the study reports. Via MiXCR, TCRdb re-called the PCR reads, giving one row per CDR3 protein. The sample consists of about 410,000 distinct CDR3 sequences, approximately 20% of them appearing once. This specimen was PBMCs from the stem cell graft donor, taken from the stem cell graft. Receptors originate from a human donor who donated a stem cell graft to a child with acute myeloid leukemia.

This clonotype was detected a few times. V usage is TRBV27 and J usage is TRBJ2-7, with TRBD1 identical over 8 bases. Trimming removed 6 bases from V and 3 bases from J; junction bases left unmatched: 10. CDR1 and CDR2 from the germline V gene are MNHEY and SMNVEV (reference sequence). The CDR3 loop spans 15 amino acids. The CDR3 sequence: CASSLGQGANYEQYF. The CDR3 coding sequence is TGTGCCAGCAGCCTTGGTCAGGGGGCGAACTACGAGCAGTACTTC.

This clonotype has only a few counts. The chain joins TRBV6-1 to TRBJ1-5; D is possibly TRBD1 (6 bases). The V gene lost 5 bases and the J gene lost 4 bases, with 15 bases spanning the gap. Germline values: CDR1 MNHNS, CDR2 SASEGT. The CDR3 length is 15 residues. The CDR3 region is CASSPTPGANQPQHF. Written as DNA, the CDR3 is TGTGCCAGCAGTCCGACCCCGGGGGCAAATCAGCCCCAGCATTTT.

This clonotype has only a few counts. The J gene is TRBJ1-4, the V gene TRBV12-3 or TRBV12-4; D might be TRBD1 (5 bases). Trimming cost V 8 bases and J 8 bases, with 18 bases left between them. The CDR3 has 14 residues. CDR3 sequence reads: CASRTWGGEEKLFF. CDR3 DNA: TGTGCCAGCCGAACGTGGGGGGGGGAAGAAAAACTGTTTTTT.

This chain connects TRBV29-1 to TRBJ1-4, with 12 bases matching TRBD1. The CDR3 is 18 amino acids. Germline lookup yields CDR1 SQVTM and CDR2 ANQGSEA. Germline trimming cut 4 bases from V and 8 bases from J; bases unmatched to any gene: 17. The CDR3 DNA reads TGCAGCGTTGCTGGTCCGGGACAGGGGGCGACGGGGCGAGAAAAACTGTTTTTT. Its protein product is CSVAGPGQGATGREKLFF.

V gene TRBV12-3 or TRBV12-4 combines with J gene TRBJ1-1, with a weak D call TRBD1 (5 bases). The CDR3 totals 14 residues. The V gene lost 3 bases and the J gene lost 3 bases, with 11 bases spanning the gap. CDR3 amino acids: CASSFFGGDTEAFF. CDR3 nucleotide sequence: TGTGCCAGCAGTTTCTTTGGGGGGGACACTGAAGCTTTCTTT.

The J gene is TRBJ1-2, the V gene TRBV20-1; TRBD1 is a possible D gene (5 bases). The CDR3 loop spans 12 amino acids. Germline V CDR1 and CDR2: DFQATT, SNEGSKA (reference sequence). Trimming cost V 6 bases and J 4 bases, with 12 bases left between them. CDR3 loop: CSATDKPYGYTF. As DNA, the CDR3 is TGCAGTGCCACGGACAAGCCCTATGGCTACACCTTC.

At least ten counts were recorded for this clonotype. V usage is TRBV20-1 and J usage is TRBJ1-2; D is unresolved. The V gene's germline CDR1 is DFQATT and CDR2 SNEGSKA (reference sequence). V dropped 4 bases and J dropped 0 bases, with 12 bases sitting between them. The length of the CDR3 is 14 residues. The chain's CDR3 is CSATDPISNYGYTF. Written as DNA, the CDR3 is TGCAGTGCTACAGACCCTATCTCTAACTATGGCTACACCTTC.

This clonotype was picked up many times. The chain couples TRBV12-3 or TRBV12-4 to TRBJ2-2; maybe TRBD1 (5 bases). CDR3 length: 14 residues. Trimming removed 8 bases from V and 3 bases from J, with 13 bases in between. CDR3 nucleotide sequence: TGTGCCAGCCTTTGGTCAGGGTACACCGGGGAGCTGTTTTTT. It codes for CASLWSGYTGELFF.

This clonotype was counted only a few times. The V gene is TRBV28, the J gene TRBJ2-6; 16 positions match TRBD2. With V trimmed by 4 bases and J by 3 bases, 6 bases remained unmatched. The CDR3 has 19 residues. Germline-derived CDR1 and CDR2 are MDHEN and SYDVKM. CDR3 amino acids: CASSSQGLAGGRGANVLTF. CDR3 in DNA: TGTGCCAGCAGTTCGCAGGGACTAGCGGGAGGGCGTGGGGCCAACGTCCTGACTTTC.

This clonotype was counted at least ten times. The gene calls are TRBV7-2 and TRBJ1-5; D perhaps matches TRBD1 (5 bases). This CDR3 is built from 14 residues. V was clipped by 1 base and J by 2 bases, with 6 bases between them. Germline V gene sequence: CDR1 SGHTA, CDR2 FQGNSA. DNA of the CDR3: TGTGCCAGCAGCTTAGGCAGGGGCAATCAGCCCCAGCATTTT. As protein: CASSLGRGNQPQHF.